The 14 T cell receptor beta chains below all came from one sample that was sequenced in a study of T cell responses to AZD1222 COVID-19 vaccine. Assay used: immunoSEQ multiplex PCR; TCRdb lists only in-frame clones, some missing. The sample lists tens of thousands of clones; about 87% were seen once. The material sequenced was peripheral blood, taken on day 0 of AZD1222 vaccination. All receptors derive from an adult in good health.

The chain couples TRBV2 to TRBJ1-2, with 7 bases matching TRBD1. CDR3 size: 12 residues. The ends lost 4 bases at V and 6 bases at J; junction bases unmatched: 2. Looked up from germline, CDR1 is SNHLY and CDR2 is FYNNEI. The CDR3 DNA is TGTGCCAGCAGTGCTACAGGGGATGGCTACACCTTC. Translating gives CASSATGDGYTF.

The chain couples TRBV19 to TRBJ2-1; no clear D gene. The CDR3 has 14 amino acids. The V gene lost 3 bases and the J gene lost 4 bases, with 10 bases spanning the gap. Looked up from germline, CDR1 is LNHDA and CDR2 is SQIVND (reference sequence). CDR3 residues: CASSIGAEYNEQFF. For the CDR3, the DNA is TGTGCCAGTAGTATTGGTGCTGAATACAATGAGCAGTTCTTC.

The V and J genes are TRBV28 and TRBJ2-7; D not certain. The CDR3 runs to 13 residues. Germline lookup yields CDR1 MDHEN and CDR2 SYDVKM. V lost 7 bases and J lost 4, with 14 bases in between. The CDR3 loop is CASNRARFYEQYF. The CDR3 region has the DNA TGTGCCAGCAACCGGGCGAGATTTTACGAGCAGTACTTC.

This chain uses TRBV20-1 with TRBJ2-5; tentative D call: TRBD2 (5 bases). The CDR3 is made up of 12 amino acids. Germline V lookup: CDR1 DFQATT, CDR2 SNEGSKA (reference sequence). The germline V and J ends were trimmed by 3 bases and 4 bases, with 9 bases remaining between them. The CDR3 DNA is TGCAGTGCTAGTACTAGGAGAGAGACCCAGTACTTC. Its protein product is CSASTRRETQYF.

The chain combines TRBV9 with TRBJ2-7, with unresolved D. The CDR3 length is 14 residues. Germline V CDR1 and CDR2: SGDLS, YYNGEE. Trimming took off 0 bases at V and 3 bases at J, with 10 bases between the two ends. The CDR3 DNA follows: TGTGCCAGCAGCGTAGGTCCGAACATCTACGAGCAGTACTTC. Translated, it gives CASSVGPNIYEQYF.

This clone appeared a single time. The CDR3: CASSLAPDEGYTF. Written as DNA, the CDR3 is TGCGCCAGCAGCTTGGCGCCAGATGAAGGCTACACCTTC. This chain joins TRBV5-1 and TRBJ1-2, with D hard to call. Germline V gives CDR1 SGHRS, CDR2 YFSETQ. V was trimmed by 0 bases and J by 8 bases, leaving 11 bases between them. This CDR3 is 13 amino acids long.

This chain links TRBV6-5 with TRBJ2-7, with a possible D match to TRBD1 (5 bases). Germline CDR1 and CDR2: MNHEY and SVGAGI. Deletions cut 6 bases from V and 5 bases from J, with 11 bases between. CDR3 length equals 12 residues. The CDR3 coding sequence is TGTGCCAGCAGCATCAGGGTAGACGAGCAGTACTTC. As protein: CASSIRVDEQYF.

J is TRBJ1-1 and V is TRBV7-3, with D maybe TRBD1 (6 bases). The germline V gene encodes CDR1 SGHTA and CDR2 FQGTGA. Trimming took 5 bases from V and 5 from J, leaving 27 bases between them. The CDR3 is made up of 18 amino acids. Written as DNA, the CDR3 is TGTGCCAGCAGCCCAGACAACCCATATAACAGGGTCGTGACTGAAGCTTTCTTT. Its translation: CASSPDNPYNRVVTEAFF.

The sample holds one count of this clone. CDR3 in amino acids: CASSPLLLSGNTIYF. The CDR3 coding sequence is TGTGCCAGCAGCCCCCTCCTCCTATCTGGAAACACCATATATTTT. The V and J genes are TRBV11-2 and TRBJ1-3, with unresolved D. CDR1 and CDR2 from the germline V gene are SGHAT and FQNNGV. V was trimmed by 5 bases and J by 1 base, leaving 12 bases between them. This CDR3 has 15 amino acids.

The rearrangement uses TRBV6-4 and TRBJ2-5; D uncertain. The germline V gene has CDR1 MRHNA and CDR2 SNTAGT. The CDR3 has 13 amino acids. V was shortened by 6 bases and J by 5 bases, with 13 bases between the two germline ends. CDR3 in amino acids: CASSPDAGETQYF. DNA for the CDR3: TGTGCCAGCAGCCCGGACGCCGGGGAGACCCAGTACTTC.

This clone was detected a few times. V usage is TRBV4-3 and J usage is TRBJ2-7; TRBD1 agrees at 7 bases. Germline V gene lookup returns CDR1 LGHNA and CDR2 YSLEER. CDR3 length equals 15 residues. Germline trimming cut 3 bases from V and 0 bases from J; bases unmatched to any gene: 5. In DNA, the CDR3 is TGCGCCAGCAGCCATCAGCGGACAGGCTCCTACGAGCAGTACTTC. Protein product: CASSHQRTGSYEQYF.

The CDR3 region is CASSLGQGSSSYEQYF. DNA of the CDR3: TGCGCCAGCAGCTTGGGACAGGGGTCTAGCTCCTACGAGCAGTACTTC. The rearrangement links TRBV5-1 to TRBJ2-7; 8 positions agree with TRBD1. The length of the CDR3 is 16 residues. Unmatched junction bases numbered 5, after V lost 0 bases and J lost 0 bases. The germline V gene encodes CDR1 SGHRS and CDR2 YFSETQ.

The chain uses TRBV7-2 and TRBJ2-3, with D perhaps matching TRBD2 (5 bases). V was shortened by 7 bases and J by 0 bases, with 20 bases between the two germline ends. CDR1 and CDR2 from the germline V gene are SGHTA and FQGNSA. The CDR3 totals 17 residues. This chain's CDR3 is CASKVLPGSSSTDTQYF. In DNA, the CDR3 is TGTGCCAGCAAGGTCCTTCCGGGGAGTTCTAGCACAGATACGCAGTATTTT.

The J gene is TRBJ1-1, the V gene TRBV7-3; D is ambiguous. This CDR3 contains 14 residues. V lost 2 bases to trimming and J lost 6 bases, with 13 bases between them. Germline CDR1 SGHTA, CDR2 FQGTGA. The CDR3 is CASSLSGRRSEAFF. CDR3 coding DNA: TGTGCCAGCAGCTTATCCGGCAGGCGCTCTGAAGCTTTCTTT.